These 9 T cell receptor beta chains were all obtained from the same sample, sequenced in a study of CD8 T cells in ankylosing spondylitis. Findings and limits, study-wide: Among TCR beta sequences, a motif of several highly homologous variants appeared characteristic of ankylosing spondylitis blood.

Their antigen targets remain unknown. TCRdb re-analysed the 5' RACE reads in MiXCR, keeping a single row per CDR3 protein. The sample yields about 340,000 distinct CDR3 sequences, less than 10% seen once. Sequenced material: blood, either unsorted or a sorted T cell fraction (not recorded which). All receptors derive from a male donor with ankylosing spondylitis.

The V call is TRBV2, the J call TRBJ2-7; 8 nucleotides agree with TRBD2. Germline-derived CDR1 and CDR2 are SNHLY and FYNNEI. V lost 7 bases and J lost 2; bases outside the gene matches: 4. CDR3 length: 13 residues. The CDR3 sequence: CASMTSETYEQYF. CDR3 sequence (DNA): TGTGCCAGCATGACTAGCGAAACCTACGAGCAGTACTTC.

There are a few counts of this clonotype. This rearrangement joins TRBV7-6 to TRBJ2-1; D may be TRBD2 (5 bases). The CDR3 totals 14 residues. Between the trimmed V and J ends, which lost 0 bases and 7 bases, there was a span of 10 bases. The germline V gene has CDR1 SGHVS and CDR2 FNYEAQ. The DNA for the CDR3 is TGTGCCAGCAGCTTAGCGCACGGGGATAATGAGCAGTTCTTC. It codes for CASSLAHGDNEQFF.

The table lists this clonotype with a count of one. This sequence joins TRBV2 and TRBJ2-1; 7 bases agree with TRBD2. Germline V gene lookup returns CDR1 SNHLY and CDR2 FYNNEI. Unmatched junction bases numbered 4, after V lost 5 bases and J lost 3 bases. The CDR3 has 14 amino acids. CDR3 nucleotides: TGTGCCAGCAGTTCCGGGACTAACTACAATGAGCAGTTCTTC. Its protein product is CASSSGTNYNEQFF.

CDR3 nucleotides: TGCGCCAGCAGCCACCCCACAGGCACACAGGGAAGCTCCTACAATGAGCAGTTCTTC. Translating it yields CASSHPTGTQGSSYNEQFF. The rearrangement uses TRBV4-3 and TRBJ2-1, with D possibly TRBD1 on 6 matching bases. CDR1 is LGHNA, CDR2 YSLEER, per germline. The ends were cut back, 3 bases at V and 0 bases at J, with 21 bases in the middle. The CDR3 consists of 19 residues.

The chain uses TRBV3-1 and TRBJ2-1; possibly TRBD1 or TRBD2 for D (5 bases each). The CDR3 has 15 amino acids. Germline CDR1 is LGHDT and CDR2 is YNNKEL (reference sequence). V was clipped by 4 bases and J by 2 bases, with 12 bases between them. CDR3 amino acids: CASSRDGMTYNEQFF. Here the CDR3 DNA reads TGTGCCAGCAGCCGGGACGGGATGACCTACAATGAGCAGTTCTTC.

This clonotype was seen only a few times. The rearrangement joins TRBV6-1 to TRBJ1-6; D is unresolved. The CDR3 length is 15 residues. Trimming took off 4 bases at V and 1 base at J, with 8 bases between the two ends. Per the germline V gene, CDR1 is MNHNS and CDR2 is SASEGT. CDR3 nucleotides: TGTGCCAGCAGTGCTGGAGGTTCCTATAATTCACCCCTCCACTTT. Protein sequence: CASSAGGSYNSPLHF.

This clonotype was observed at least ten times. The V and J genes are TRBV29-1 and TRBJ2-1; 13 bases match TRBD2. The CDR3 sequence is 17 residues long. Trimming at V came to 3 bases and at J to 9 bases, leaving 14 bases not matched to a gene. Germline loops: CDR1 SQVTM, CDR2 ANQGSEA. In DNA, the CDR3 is TGCAGCGTTGACGGACTAGCGGGAGTTTTTGAATTAGGTGAGCAGTTCTTC. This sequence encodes CSVDGLAGVFELGEQFF.

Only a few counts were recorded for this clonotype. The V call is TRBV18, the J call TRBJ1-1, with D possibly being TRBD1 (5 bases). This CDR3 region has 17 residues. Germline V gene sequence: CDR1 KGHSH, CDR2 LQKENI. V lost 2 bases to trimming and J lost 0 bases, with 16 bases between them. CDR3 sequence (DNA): TGTGCCAGCTCACCAACGGTTGGGGGTATCATGAACACTGAAGCTTTCTTT. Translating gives CASSPTVGGIMNTEAFF.

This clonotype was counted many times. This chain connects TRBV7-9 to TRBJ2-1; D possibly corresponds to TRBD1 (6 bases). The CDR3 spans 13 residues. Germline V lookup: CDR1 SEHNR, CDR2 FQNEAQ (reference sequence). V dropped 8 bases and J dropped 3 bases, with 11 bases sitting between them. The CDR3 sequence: CASPQGNYNEQFF. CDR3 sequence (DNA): TGTGCCAGCCCGCAGGGGAACTACAATGAGCAGTTCTTC.